This TCR beta chain was sequenced in a study of blood T cells in healthy people across ages. Turning to the study itself: T cells yielded about one barcoded beta molecule per two cells through template switching.

A sample-barcoded 5' primer and a J-beta primer mix were used in a second PCR of roughly 7 to 11 cycles. TCRdb passed the 5' RACE reads through MiXCR, listing each CDR3 protein once. The data hold about 1.7 million distinct CDR3 sequences, with 28% observed a single time. V dropped 7 bases and J dropped 6 bases, with 12 bases sitting between them. Germline V gene sequence: CDR1 SNHLY, CDR2 FYNNEI. The CDR3 loop spans 13 amino acids. This clonotype was sampled from a woman in her twenties or thirties in good health. Sequencing input: blood. This chain uses TRBV2 with TRBJ2-2, with D possibly being TRBD2 (6 bases). CDR3 nucleotides: TGTGCCAGCATGGGGGGTCCGGCCGGGGAGCTGTTTTTT. Residues: CASMGGPAGELFF.